These 30 T cell receptor beta chains originate from one sample sequenced in a study of T cell responses to AZD1222 COVID-19 vaccine (dated by TCRdb to the early 2020s). Libraries were made using the immunoSEQ multiplex PCR assay. Not all clones reach the TCRdb copy of this immuneACCESS table, which keeps in-frame sequences only. Checked studies attribute under half of the gap to unresolved V genes and leave the rest unexplained. In all, the sample holds some 100,000 clones, and roughly 89% of those were seen once. The ten largest clones take up approximately 15% of the sample. Interpreted using the paper, the time point label stands for: baseline before first vaccination. Sequencing was performed on peripheral blood, taken on day 0 of AZD1222 vaccination. The receptor set was obtained from an adult in good health.

J is TRBJ2-7 and V is TRBV27; a possible D gene is TRBD1 (6 bases). Germline V gene lookup returns CDR1 MNHEY and CDR2 SMNVEV (reference sequence). There are 14 residues in the CDR3. Trimming left V 5 bases short and J 3 bases short, with 14 bases between. Written as DNA, the CDR3 is TGTGCCAGCAGTATCCGGGACACACACTACGAGCAGTACTTC. Its translation: CASSIRDTHYEQYF.

The sample holds one count of this clone. At the DNA level, this CDR3 is encoded by other sequences in the same sample as well. The gene calls are TRBV10-3 and TRBJ2-1; 8 bases fit TRBD2. The CDR3 covers 14 residues. Germline CDR1 is ENHRY and CDR2 is SYGVKD. V shed 6 bases, J shed 0 bases, and the junction held 1 base outside the gene matches. CDR3 amino acids: CAIRSGSSYNEQFF. The CDR3 DNA reads TGTGCCATCAGGAGCGGGAGCTCCTACAATGAGCAGTTCTTC.

This clone was recorded only once. The chain combines TRBV2 with TRBJ1-2; no firm D call. Trimming took off 0 bases at V and 4 bases at J, with 6 bases between the two ends. The CDR3 is made up of 13 amino acids. Per germline, CDR1 SNHLY and CDR2 FYNNEI. The CDR3 region has the DNA TGTGCCAGCAGTGAAGCGCGCGGCTATGGCTACACCTTC. Amino acid sequence: CASSEARGYGYTF.

This sequence joins TRBV3-1 (or the pseudogene TRBV3-2) and TRBJ2-7, with TRBD2 matching 8 bases. J was trimmed by 5 bases and V by 0 bases; bases with no gene match: 6. This CDR3 is 15 amino acids long. Germline-derived CDR1 and CDR2 are LGHDT and YNNKEL (reference sequence). The DNA for the CDR3 is TGTGCCAGCAGCCAAGATTCGAGCGGGAGTCACGAGCAGTACTTC. This sequence encodes CASSQDSSGSHEQYF.

This clone was counted between two and nine times. The J gene is TRBJ1-5, the V gene TRBV5-1, with TRBD1 matching 10 bases. The germline CDR1 and CDR2 sequences are SGHRS and YFSETQ. The length of the CDR3 is 14 residues. The J segment lost 5 bases and the V segment lost 5 bases, leaving 4 bases of the junction unmatched. CDR3 residues: CASSTGTGDQPQHF. CDR3 bases: TGCGCCAGCAGTACCGGGACAGGGGATCAGCCCCAGCATTTT.

The chain uses TRBV28 and TRBJ2-7; 9 bases align to TRBD2. The CDR3 is 14 amino acids. J was trimmed by 4 bases and V by 5 bases; bases with no gene match: 6. Germline CDR1 MDHEN, CDR2 SYDVKM. In DNA, the CDR3 is TGTGCCAGCAGTGGGAGCGGGAGGACATACGAGCAGTACTTC. Amino acid sequence: CASSGSGRTYEQYF.

The chain joins TRBV5-6 to TRBJ1-4; D call uncertain. V was clipped by 2 bases and J by 3 bases, with 8 bases between them. CDR3 length: 14 residues. Germline V CDR1 and CDR2: SGHDT, YYEEEE. The CDR3 region has the DNA TGTGCCAGCAGCTTAGGAGCGTCTAATGAAAAACTGTTTTTT. It encodes CASSLGASNEKLFF. Combining the CDR3 with reference TRBV5-6 and TRBJ1-4 gives the whole variable domain DAGVTQSPTHLIKTRGQQVTLRCSPKSGHDTVSWYQQALGQGPQFIFQYYEEEERQRGNFPDRFSGHQFPNYSSELNVNALLLGDSALYLCASSLGASNEKLFFGSGTQLSVL.

The V call is TRBV29-1, the J call TRBJ2-7; D is possibly TRBD1 (6 bases). The germline V gene encodes CDR1 SQVTM and CDR2 ANQGSEA. V lost 6 bases and J 3 bases, leaving 18 bases between the germline ends. The length of the CDR3 is 14 residues. The CDR3 is CSVRQNLQGYEQYF. CDR3 bases: TGCAGCGTCCGACAAAACCTACAGGGCTACGAGCAGTACTTC.

The chain has TRBV28 and TRBJ2-3; D is unclear. Germline V gene sequence: CDR1 MDHEN, CDR2 SYDVKM. The CDR3 has 13 residues. V was trimmed by 10 bases and J by 6 bases, leaving 17 bases between them. CDR3 coding DNA: TGTGCCACCGAGATTCCCTTAGGGGATACGCAGTATTTT. It codes for CATEIPLGDTQYF.

The CDR3 is CGTRRGDTQYF. The CDR3 DNA sequence: TGCGGGACTCGCAGGGGAGATACGCAGTATTTT. This sequence joins TRBV20-1 and TRBJ2-3; D tentatively fits TRBD1 or TRBD2 (6 bases each). CDR1 and CDR2 from the germline V gene are DFQATT and SNEGSKA (reference sequence). This CDR3 has 11 residues.

The rearrangement uses TRBV24-1 and TRBJ1-5; a possible D gene is TRBD1 (5 bases). Germline-derived CDR1 and CDR2 are KGHDR and SFDVKD. The CDR3 sequence is 15 residues long. With 3 bases removed from V and 1 base from J, the gap between germline ends came to 9 bases. The CDR3 DNA reads as TGTGCCACCAGTGATGGGGGAGAGAGCAATCAGCCCCAGCATTTT. This codes for CATSDGGESNQPQHF.

The gene calls are TRBV30 and TRBJ1-5; D is unresolved. With 2 bases removed from V and 3 bases from J, the gap between germline ends came to 11 bases. From germline, CDR1 is GTSNPN and CDR2 SVGIG (reference sequence). This CDR3 has 14 amino acids. CDR3 loop: CAWSSQTYNQPQHF. DNA of the CDR3: TGTGCCTGGAGTAGCCAGACCTACAATCAGCCCCAGCATTTT.

V gene TRBV28 combines with J gene TRBJ1-6; D possibly corresponds to TRBD1 (6 bases). CDR3 size: 15 residues. CDR1 and CDR2 from the germline V gene are MDHEN and SYDVKM. The V end lost 5 bases, the J end lost 7 bases, and 15 bases lay between the germline ends. The CDR3 protein is CASSLTGLQNSPLHF. DNA for the CDR3: TGTGCCAGCAGTCTTACAGGGCTACAGAATTCACCCCTCCACTTT.

The V call is TRBV10-3, the J call TRBJ1-1; 10 positions agree with TRBD1. This CDR3 is built from 15 residues. Germline V CDR1 and CDR2: ENHRY, SYGVKD. V lost 7 bases, J lost 6 bases, and 11 bases stayed unmatched. The CDR3 DNA is TGTGCCATCACTTCCTCGGACAGGGGGAGGGCTGAAGCTTTCTTT. Amino acids: CAITSSDRGRAEAFF.

V usage is TRBV6-5 and J usage is TRBJ2-1; 9 nucleotides line up with TRBD1. Trimming took 4 bases from V and 4 from J; bases not matched to a gene: 5. CDR1 MNHEY and CDR2 SVGAGI come from the germline V gene. This CDR3 spans 15 amino acids. CDR3 sequence reads: CASSFGTGRYNEQFF. DNA for the CDR3: TGTGCCAGCAGTTTCGGGACAGGGAGGTACAATGAGCAGTTCTTC.

The gene calls are TRBV28 and TRBJ2-3; 9 bases align to TRBD1. This CDR3 is built from 16 residues. CDR1 and CDR2 from the germline V gene are MDHEN and SYDVKM. V shed 6 bases and J 4 bases; nucleotides not matched to a gene: 11. CDR3 loop: CASRPPDRGGADTQYF. The DNA for the CDR3 is TGTGCCAGCAGGCCGCCGGACAGGGGAGGGGCAGATACGCAGTATTTT.

The chain is built from TRBV5-1 and TRBJ2-3; TRBD1 agrees at 8 bases. The CDR3 has 15 amino acids. CDR1 and CDR2 (germline): SGHRS, YFSETQ. Trimming cost V 1 base and J 4 bases; bases outside gene matches: 5. This CDR3 reads CASSLTGGISDTQYF. The CDR3 DNA sequence: TGCGCCAGCAGCTTGACAGGGGGAATTTCAGATACGCAGTATTTT.

The chain employs TRBV2 and TRBJ1-5; D possibly corresponds to TRBD1 (6 bases). Per germline, CDR1 SNHLY and CDR2 FYNNEI. This CDR3 comprises 15 residues. Between the trimmed V and J ends, which lost 6 bases and 7 bases, there was a span of 19 bases. CDR3 DNA sequence: TGTGCCAGCAGCCAAACAGGGAGATCAGACCAGCCCCAGCATTTT. Protein product: CASSQTGRSDQPQHF.

The V call is TRBV27, the J call TRBJ1-2, with D unresolved. The V gene's germline CDR1 is MNHEY and CDR2 SMNVEV (reference sequence). Trimming pared 2 bases from V and 4 bases from J, leaving 14 bases between. The CDR3 contains 15 residues. The CDR3 region is CASSLTINIGYGYTF. Here the CDR3 DNA reads TGTGCCAGCAGTTTAACTATCAACATCGGCTATGGCTACACCTTC.

In its sample, this clone was seen a few times. The CDR3 sequence is CASSTLDGRGNEQFF. Here the CDR3 DNA reads TGTGCCAGCAGTACCCTTGACGGGAGGGGGAATGAGCAGTTCTTC. The rearrangement joins TRBV27 to TRBJ2-1; 8 bases match TRBD2. Germline values: CDR1 MNHEY, CDR2 SMNVEV (reference sequence). The ends lost 5 bases at V and 7 bases at J; junction bases unmatched: 10. There are 15 residues in the CDR3.

This clone came up a few times. The chain joins TRBV7-9 to TRBJ1-4, with 11 bases lining up with TRBD1. Germline V gene lookup returns CDR1 SEHNR and CDR2 FQNEAQ (reference sequence). The CDR3 contains 16 residues. After removal of 6 bases from V and 3 bases from J, the junction contained 6 bases not matched to a gene. CDR3 protein: CASSQGQGAPNEKLFF. The CDR3 nucleotides read TGTGCCAGCAGTCAAGGACAGGGGGCACCTAATGAAAAACTGTTTTTT.

CDR3 loop: CATSRDTYGYTF. The CDR3 coding sequence is TGTGCCACCAGCAGGGACACCTATGGCTACACCTTC. V is TRBV15 and J is TRBJ1-2; possibly TRBD1 for D (5 bases). Germline V gene lookup returns CDR1 LNHNV and CDR2 YYDKDF (reference sequence). Trimming cost V 3 bases and J 4 bases, with 6 bases left between them. The CDR3 length is 12 residues.

This clone showed up just once. CDR3 loop: CAKWTGRYSNQPQHF. Here the CDR3 DNA reads TGTGCCAAGTGGACAGGGCGATATAGCAATCAGCCCCAGCATTTT. V and J are TRBV6-4 and TRBJ1-5, with TRBD1 matching 8 bases. V shed 10 bases, J shed 0 bases, and the junction held 8 bases outside the gene matches. The CDR3 extends over 15 amino acids. Per germline, CDR1 MRHNA and CDR2 SNTAGT.

The gene calls are TRBV20-1 and TRBJ2-4; no definite D call. Germline values: CDR1 DFQATT, CDR2 SNEGSKA (reference sequence). This CDR3 has 13 residues. V was cut by 6 bases and J by 0 bases, with 9 bases left in between. The CDR3 DNA sequence: TGCAGTGCCAGTGGGGTAGCCAAAAACATTCAGTACTTC. Its translation: CSASGVAKNIQYF.

The genes are TRBV6-1 and TRBJ2-1; 9 bases are a match to TRBD2. This CDR3 region has 15 residues. Trimming cost V 0 bases and J 3 bases; bases outside gene matches: 0. Germline V gene sequence: CDR1 MNHNS, CDR2 SASEGT. CDR3 nucleotides: TGTGCCAGCAGTGAAGCTAGCGGGAGCTACAATGAGCAGTTCTTC. As protein: CASSEASGSYNEQFF.

The rearrangement uses TRBV3-1 (or the pseudogene TRBV3-2) and TRBJ1-1; 8 bases agree with TRBD1. J was trimmed by 0 bases and V by 5 bases; bases with no gene match: 5. This CDR3 is built from 15 residues. Germline V gives CDR1 LGHDT, CDR2 YNNKEL (reference sequence). CDR3 sequence (DNA): TGTGCCAGCAGCGGACAGGGCGGAATGAACACTGAAGCTTTCTTT. It is translated as CASSGQGGMNTEAFF.

The chain couples TRBV19 to TRBJ1-5; D gene unclear. The CDR3 loop spans 15 amino acids. Germline lookup yields CDR1 LNHDA and CDR2 SQIVND (reference sequence). Trimming removed 2 bases at V and 7 bases at J, with 15 bases between. This chain's CDR3 is CASSISSGIGQPQHF. The CDR3 DNA sequence: TGTGCCAGTAGTATATCTTCCGGGATCGGACAGCCCCAGCATTTT.

The rearrangement links TRBV5-1 to TRBJ2-7, with 7 bases fitting TRBD1. The CDR3 totals 14 residues. Germline V lookup: CDR1 SGHRS, CDR2 YFSETQ. With V trimmed by 4 bases and J by 0 bases, 4 bases remained unmatched. The CDR3 protein is CASSAGDSSYEQYF. In nucleotides, the CDR3 is TGCGCCAGCAGCGCCGGGGACAGCTCCTACGAGCAGTACTTC.

This rearrangement joins TRBV28 to TRBJ1-2; TRBD1 aligns across 8 bases. Germline CDR1 reads MDHEN; CDR2 reads SYDVKM. The V gene end was trimmed by 5 bases and the J gene end by 0 bases; junction bases not matched to a gene: 5. The CDR3 length is 15 residues. The CDR3 coding sequence is TGTGCCAGCAGTGCAGGACAGGGAGCTAACTATGGCTACACCTTC. It encodes CASSAGQGANYGYTF.

This chain connects TRBV27 to TRBJ1-2; D unresolved. V was cut by 3 bases and J by 8 bases, with 25 bases left in between. CDR1 and CDR2 from the germline V gene are MNHEY and SMNVEV (reference sequence). The CDR3 is 17 amino acids. DNA of the CDR3: TGTGCCAGCAGTTTCACCGCAAGTTGGCAGGCAGACATCGGCTACACCTTC. It is translated as CASSFTASWQADIGYTF.